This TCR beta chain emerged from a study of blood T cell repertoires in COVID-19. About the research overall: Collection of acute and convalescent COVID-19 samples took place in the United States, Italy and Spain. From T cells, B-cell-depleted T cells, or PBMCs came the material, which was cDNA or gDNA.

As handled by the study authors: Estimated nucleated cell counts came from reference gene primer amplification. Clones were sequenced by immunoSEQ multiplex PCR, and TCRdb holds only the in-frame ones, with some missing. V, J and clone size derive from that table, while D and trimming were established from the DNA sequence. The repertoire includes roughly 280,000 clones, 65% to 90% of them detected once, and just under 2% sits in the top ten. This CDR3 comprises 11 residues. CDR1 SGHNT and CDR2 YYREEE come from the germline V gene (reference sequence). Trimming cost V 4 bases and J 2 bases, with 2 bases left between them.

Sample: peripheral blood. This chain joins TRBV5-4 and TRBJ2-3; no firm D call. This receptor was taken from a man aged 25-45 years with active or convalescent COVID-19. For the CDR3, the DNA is TGTGCCAGCAGCCACACAGATACGCAGTATTTT. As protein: CASSHTDTQYF.